This TCR beta chain was identified in a study of blood T cell repertoires in COVID-19. Authors' analysis steps: Estimates of nucleated cell counts were drawn from the amplification of reference gene primers. Some clones are missing from TCRdb's copy, which holds only in-frame ones; the method was immunoSEQ multiplex PCR. The D gene and trimming were derived from the DNA, and the V and J assignments and clone size from that table. The table has 150,000 to 200,000 clones, less than 90% seen once; the top ten hold approximately 6.5%. Germline V gene sequence: CDR1 DFQATT, CDR2 SNEGSKA (reference sequence). The CDR3 has 11 residues. V was clipped by 4 bases and J by 5 bases, with 8 bases between them.

The TCR originated in a woman aged 45-65 years who had recovered from COVID-19. The chain couples TRBV20-1 to TRBJ1-2; possible D gene TRBD1, 6 bases. The sequenced sample consisted of PBMCs or T cells enriched from blood (not recorded which). CDR3 protein: CSATGVYGYTF. CDR3 sequence (DNA): TGCAGTGCTACAGGGGTGTATGGCTACACCTTC.